This TCR beta chain was sequenced during a study of early T cells in non-severe SARS-CoV-2 infection. Looking at the study overall: Chains were unpaired, as sequencing was done on bulk RNA from unsorted whole blood. Findings and caveats of the study: There was a bias toward anti-spike CD8 responses in VDJdb matching, which missed private and CD4 specificities.

The CDR3 covers 14 residues. V was pared by 3 bases and J by 6 bases, with 9 bases between. The V gene's germline CDR1 is SGHTA and CDR2 FQGNSA. This clonotype showed up just a few times. The antigen is not known. Individual cDNA molecules received unique molecular identifiers during library preparation. TCRdb passed the 5' RACE reads through MiXCR, listing each CDR3 protein once. Of 64,000 or so distinct CDR3 sequences in the sample, about 12% were seen once. The V and J genes are TRBV7-2 and TRBJ1-6; weak D call: TRBD1 (5 bases). The TCR sequence derives from an adult who was a healthcare worker with PCR-confirmed SARS-CoV-2 infection or an uninfected control (not recorded which). Sample: whole blood. CDR3 loop: CASSFGGTNSPLHF. In nucleotides, the CDR3 is TGTGCCAGCAGCTTCGGGGGGACTAATTCACCCCTCCACTTT.